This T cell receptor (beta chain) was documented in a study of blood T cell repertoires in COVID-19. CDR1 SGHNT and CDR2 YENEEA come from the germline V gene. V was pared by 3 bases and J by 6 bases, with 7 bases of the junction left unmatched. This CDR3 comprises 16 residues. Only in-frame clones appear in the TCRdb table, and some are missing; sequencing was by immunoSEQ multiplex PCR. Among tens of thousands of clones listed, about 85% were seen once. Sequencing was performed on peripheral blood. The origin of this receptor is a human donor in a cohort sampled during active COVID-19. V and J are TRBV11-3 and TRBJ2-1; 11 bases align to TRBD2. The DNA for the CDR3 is TGTGCCAGCAGCTTGGGGACTAGCGGTTTGCTCAATGAGCAGTTCTTC. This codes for CASSLGTSGLLNEQFF. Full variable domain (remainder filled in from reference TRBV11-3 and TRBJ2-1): EAGVVQSPRYKIIEKKQPVAFWCNPISGHNTLYWYLQNLGQGPELLIRYENEEAVDDSQLPKDRFSAERLKGVDSTLKIQPAELGDSAVYLCASSLGTSGLLNEQFFGPGTRLTVL.